This is a list of T cell receptor beta chains from one sample in a study of cytotoxic CD8 clonotypes in ibrutinib-treated CLL. Profiling relied on immunoSEQ multiplex PCR, and the TCRdb table lists in-frame clones only, not all of them. The table records about 49,000 clones, around half of them present only once. The source material was PBMCs, sampled after 12 months of ibrutinib treatment. The receptor set was obtained from a human donor with chronic lymphocytic leukemia. The CDR3 runs from the conserved cysteine through the conserved F or W. The order of the fields is D gene, J gene, V gene, clone size, CDR3 DNA, CDR3 protein. A D gene is named only where the DNA matches it firmly. Not every row has a clone size; where given, it reads once, few, many or a size class.

TRBD2	TRBJ2-5	TRBV5-1	.	TGCGCCAGCAGCTTGGTTGCTAGCGGGAGGCCCCAAGAGACCCAGTACTTC	CASSLVASGRPQETQYF
TRBD1	TRBJ1-5	TRBV9	.	TGTGCCAGCAGCGCTGAGGGACAGGGAAATCAGCCCCAGCATTTT	CASSAEGQGNQPQHF
TRBD1	TRBJ2-7	TRBV5-1	.	TGCGCCAGCAGCGCACTCGGACAGGGGGCTTACGAGCAGTACTTC	CASSALGQGAYEQYF
.	TRBJ1-5	TRBV9	few	TGTGCCAGCAGCGACGGGACGATGGGCAATCAGCCCCAGCATTTT	CASSDGTMGNQPQHF
.	TRBJ2-3	TRBV30	many	TGTGCCTGGAGTGTACTAGGACCCACAGATACGCAGTATTTT	CAWSVLGPTDTQYF
.	TRBJ2-1	TRBV30	.	TGTGCCTGGAACGAACGGGGTGAGCAGTTCTTC	CAWNERGEQFF
TRBD1	TRBJ1-5	TRBV27	.	TGTGCCAGCACAAAACAGGGGGGCAATCAGCCCCAGCATTTT	CASTKQGGNQPQHF
.	TRBJ1-2	TRBV29-1	.	TGCAGCGTTGTCGGCCAACCTTATGGCTACACCTTC	CSVVGQPYGYTF
TRBD2	TRBJ2-7	TRBV27	.	TGTGCCAGCAGTTCTGGTCGGACTAGCGGGACTTACGAGCAGTACTTC	CASSSGRTSGTYEQYF
.	TRBJ2-2	TRBV10-3	.	TGTGCCATCGAGAACACCGGGGAGCTGTTTTTT	CAIENTGELFF
.	TRBJ1-1	TRBV18	.	TGTGCCAGCTCACCGTCTAGCTTT	CASSPSSF
.	TRBJ1-2	TRBV9	.	TGTGCCAGCAGCGTAGGCCAAGGAGGCTATGGCTACACCTTC	CASSVGQGGYGYTF
TRBD2	TRBJ2-7	TRBV27	.	TGTGCCATCCTTCCCGGGACTAGCGGGAGCTACGAGCAGTACTTC	CAILPGTSGSYEQYF
TRBD2	TRBJ2-2	TRBV2	.	TGTGCCAGCAGTGAAAGCGGGAGGGGTACCGGGGAGCTGTTTTTT	CASSESGRGTGELFF
TRBD1	TRBJ1-1	TRBV29-1	.	TGCAGCGTCGGGACAGGGGTTCGCACTGAAGCTTTCTTT	CSVGTGVRTEAFF
TRBD2	TRBJ2-1	TRBV11-3	few	TGTGCCAGCAGCTCATCGGGGACTAGCGGGCGGAATGAGCAGTTCTTC	CASSSSGTSGRNEQFF
TRBD1	TRBJ1-1	TRBV6-4	.	TGTGCCAGCAGTGAGAGACAGGGCTCTGAAGCTTTCTTT	CASSERQGSEAFF
TRBD1	TRBJ1-5	TRBV7-8	.	TGTGCCAGCAGCCAGTTCGGACAGGGACATCAGCCCCAGCATTTT	CASSQFGQGHQPQHF
.	TRBJ1-4	TRBV29-1	.	TGCAGCGTTGAAGTAACGGCAGCCCAAAAACTGTTTTTT	CSVEVTAAQKLFF
.	TRBJ1-1	TRBV5-1	many	TGCGCCAGCAGGAGGACAGAGTCCACTGAAGCTTTCTTT	CASRRTESTEAFF
.	TRBJ1-1	TRBV5-1	.	TGCGCCAGCAGCTTCCGGACGGATTCGAACACTGAAGCTTTCTTT	CASSFRTDSNTEAFF
.	TRBJ2-7	TRBV5-4	few	TGTGCCAGCAGCTTGGGGGCCGCCGAGAACTCCTACGAGCAGTACTTC	CASSLGAAENSYEQYF
TRBD1	TRBJ2-3	TRBV5-4	.	TGTGCCAGCAGCTTTTCTCAGGGGGCATCAGATACGCAGTATTTT	CASSFSQGASDTQYF
.	TRBJ1-5	TRBV15	.	TGTGCCACCAGCAGAGATAGAGGGTATAGCAATCAGCCCCAGCATTTT	CATSRDRGYSNQPQHF
.	TRBJ1-5	TRBV18	.	TGTGCCAGCTCACCAACTTCAAGCAGGAGCAATCAGCCCCAGCATTTT	CASSPTSSRSNQPQHF
.	TRBJ1-5	TRBV6-1	.	TGTGCCAGCAGTGAAGCGTCGGTACCCGGCTCGGGTTGGCCCCAGCATTTT	CASSEASVPGSGWPQHF
TRBD1	TRBJ1-5	TRBV30	.	TGTGCCTGGAGTTCAGACAGGGGCAGGGATCAGCCCCAGCATTTT	CAWSSDRGRDQPQHF